This T cell receptor (beta chain) emerged from a study of T cell responses to AZD1222 COVID-19 vaccine. General study results and limits: Just five to seven AZD1222 recipients tested seropositive at baseline. Mostly white British, mostly female donors; authors suggested clonal diversity may be underestimated. At 160-218 and 743-854, vaccine-associated CD4 TCRs were dominant, and they spanned spike.

This clone appeared many times. Antigen: not known. TCRdb keeps only in-frame clones here, not all; method: immunoSEQ multiplex PCR. The sample records approximately 90,000 clones, about nine tenths being singletons. Germline-derived CDR1 and CDR2 are SGHNT and YENEEA. This CDR3 is built from 15 residues. Trimming stripped 5 bases from V and 6 bases from J, with 19 bases between. This clonotype was sampled from an adult who received the AZD1222 COVID-19 vaccine. Sample: peripheral blood, taken 28 days after the second AZD1222 dose. This rearrangement joins TRBV11-3 to TRBJ1-2; D is unresolved. CDR3 residues: CASSPLGTPGHGYTF. Here the CDR3 DNA reads TGTGCCAGCAGCCCCCTTGGAACTCCCGGACATGGCTACACCTTC.